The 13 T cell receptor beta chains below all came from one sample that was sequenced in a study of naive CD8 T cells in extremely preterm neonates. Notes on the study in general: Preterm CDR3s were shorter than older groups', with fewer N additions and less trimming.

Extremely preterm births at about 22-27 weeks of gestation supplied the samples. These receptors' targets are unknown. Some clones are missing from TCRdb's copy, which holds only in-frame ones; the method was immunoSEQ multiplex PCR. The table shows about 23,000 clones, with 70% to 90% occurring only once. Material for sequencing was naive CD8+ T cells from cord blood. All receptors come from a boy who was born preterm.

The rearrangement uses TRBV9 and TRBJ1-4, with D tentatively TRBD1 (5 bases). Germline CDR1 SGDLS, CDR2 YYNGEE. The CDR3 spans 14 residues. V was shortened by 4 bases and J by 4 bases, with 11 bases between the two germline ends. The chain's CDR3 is CASSPRDYNEKLFF. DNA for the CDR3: TGTGCCAGCAGCCCCCGGGACTATAATGAAAAACTGTTTTTT.

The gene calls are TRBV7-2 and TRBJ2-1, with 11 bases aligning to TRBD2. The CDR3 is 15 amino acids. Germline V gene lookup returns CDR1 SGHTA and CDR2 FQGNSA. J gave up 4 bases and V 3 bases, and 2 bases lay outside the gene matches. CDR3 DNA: TGTGCCAGCAGCTTTACTAGCGGGGGTTACAATGAGCAGTTCTTC. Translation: CASSFTSGGYNEQFF. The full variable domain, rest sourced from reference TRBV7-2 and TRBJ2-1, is GAGVSQSPSNKVTEKGKDVELRCDPISGHTALYWYRQSLGQGLEFLIYFQGNSAPDKSGLPSDRFSAERTGGSVSTLTIQRTQQEDSAVYLCASSFTSGGYNEQFFGPGTRLTVL.

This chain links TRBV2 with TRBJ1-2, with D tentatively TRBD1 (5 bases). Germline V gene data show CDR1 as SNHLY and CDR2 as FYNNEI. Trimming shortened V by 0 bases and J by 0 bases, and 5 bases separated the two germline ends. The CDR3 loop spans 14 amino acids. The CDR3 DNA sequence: TGTGCCAGCAGTGAAGCGGGGGCTAACTATGGCTACACCTTC. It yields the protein CASSEAGANYGYTF.

DNA of the CDR3: TGTGCCAGCAGCCCCGGGACAGGGTCGGCAGAGACCCAGTACTTC. It yields the protein CASSPGTGSAETQYF. The rearrangement uses TRBV28 and TRBJ2-5; 9 bases map to TRBD1. This CDR3 has 15 amino acids. Per the germline V gene, CDR1 is MDHEN and CDR2 is SYDVKM. J was trimmed by 4 bases and V by 6 bases; bases with no gene match: 9.

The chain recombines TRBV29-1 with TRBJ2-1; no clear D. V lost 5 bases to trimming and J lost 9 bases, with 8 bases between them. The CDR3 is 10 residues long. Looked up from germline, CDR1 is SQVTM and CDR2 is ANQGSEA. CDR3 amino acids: CSVYLREQFF. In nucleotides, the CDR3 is TGCAGCGTTTATCTTCGTGAGCAGTTCTTC.

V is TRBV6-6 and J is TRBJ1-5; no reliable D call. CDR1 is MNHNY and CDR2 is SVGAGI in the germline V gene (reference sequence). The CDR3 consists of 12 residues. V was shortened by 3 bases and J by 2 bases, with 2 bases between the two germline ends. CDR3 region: CASSYRNQPQHF. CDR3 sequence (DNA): TGTGCCAGCAGTTATCGCAATCAGCCCCAGCATTTT.

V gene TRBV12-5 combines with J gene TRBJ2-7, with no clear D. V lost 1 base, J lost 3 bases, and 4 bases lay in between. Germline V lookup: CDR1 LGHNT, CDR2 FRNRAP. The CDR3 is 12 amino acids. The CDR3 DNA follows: TGTGCTAGTGGTTTGGCTAGCTACGAGCAGTACTTC. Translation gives CASGLASYEQYF.

The CDR3 protein is CASSYRTLGYTF. For the CDR3, the DNA is TGTGCCAGCAGCTACAGGACGCTTGGCTACACCTTC. This sequence joins TRBV5-6 and TRBJ1-2, with D possibly TRBD1 on 5 matching bases. CDR1 SGHDT and CDR2 YYEEEE come from the germline V gene. The ends were cut back, 3 bases at V and 7 bases at J, with 10 bases in the middle. CDR3 length equals 12 residues.

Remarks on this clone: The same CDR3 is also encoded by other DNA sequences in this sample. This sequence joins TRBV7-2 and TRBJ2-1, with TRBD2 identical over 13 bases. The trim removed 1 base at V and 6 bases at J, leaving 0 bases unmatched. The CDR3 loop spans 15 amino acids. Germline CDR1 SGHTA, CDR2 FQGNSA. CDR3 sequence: CASSLGTSGGNEQFF. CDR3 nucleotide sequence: TGTGCCAGCAGCTTAGGGACTAGCGGGGGCAATGAGCAGTTCTTC.

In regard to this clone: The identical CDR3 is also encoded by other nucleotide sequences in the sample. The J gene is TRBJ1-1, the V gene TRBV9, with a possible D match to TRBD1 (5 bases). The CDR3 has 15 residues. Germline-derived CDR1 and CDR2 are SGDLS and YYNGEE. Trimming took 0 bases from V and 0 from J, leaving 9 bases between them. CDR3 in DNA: TGTGCCAGCAGCGTAGAAGGGACGGTGAACACTGAAGCTTTCTTT. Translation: CASSVEGTVNTEAFF.

CDR3 residues: CASSKGQSSYNSPLHF. The CDR3 DNA follows: TGTGCCAGCAGCAAGGGACAGAGCTCCTATAATTCACCCCTCCACTTT. The chain combines TRBV21-1 with TRBJ1-6; the table's D call TRBD1 went unverified against the DNA. TRBV21-1 is marked as a pseudogene. The CDR3 covers 16 residues.

CDR3 amino acids: CASSASGYQETQYF. CDR3 DNA sequence: TGTGCCAGCAGCGCTAGCGGGTACCAAGAGACCCAGTACTTC. This chain connects TRBV9 to TRBJ2-5; 8 bases map to TRBD2. The CDR3 extends over 14 amino acids. CDR1 is SGDLS, CDR2 YYNGEE, per germline. After removal of 3 bases from V and 0 bases from J, the junction contained 1 base not matched to a gene. The whole variable domain, remainder taken from reference TRBV9 and TRBJ2-5, is DSGVTQTPKHLITATGQRVTLRCSPRSGDLSVYWYQQSLDQGLQFLIQYYNGEERAKGNILERFSAQQFPDLHSELNLSSLELGDSALYFCASSASGYQETQYFGPGTRLLVL.

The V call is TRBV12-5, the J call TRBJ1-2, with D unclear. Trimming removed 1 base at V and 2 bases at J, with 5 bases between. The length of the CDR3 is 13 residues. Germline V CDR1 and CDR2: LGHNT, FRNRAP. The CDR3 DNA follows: TGTGCTAGTGGTTTGGACAAAAACTATGGCTACACCTTC. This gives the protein CASGLDKNYGYTF.